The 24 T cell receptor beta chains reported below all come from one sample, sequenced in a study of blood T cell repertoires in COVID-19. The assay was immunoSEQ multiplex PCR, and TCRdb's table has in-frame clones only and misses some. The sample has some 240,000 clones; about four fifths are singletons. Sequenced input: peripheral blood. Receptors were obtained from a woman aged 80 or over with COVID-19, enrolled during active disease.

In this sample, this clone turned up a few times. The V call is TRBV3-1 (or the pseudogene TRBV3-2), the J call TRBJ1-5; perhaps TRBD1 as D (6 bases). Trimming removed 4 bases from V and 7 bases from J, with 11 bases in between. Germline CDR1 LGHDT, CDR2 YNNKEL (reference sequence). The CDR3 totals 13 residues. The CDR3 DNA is TGTGCCAGCAGCCCCCCTGGACAGCAGCCCCAGCATTTT. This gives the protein CASSPPGQQPQHF.

CDR3 DNA sequence: TGTGCCAGCAGTGAAGGCAGGTTGATCAATCAGCCCCAGCATTTT. Its protein is CASSEGRLINQPQHF. The chain joins TRBV6-1 to TRBJ1-5; D is unclear. The CDR3 has 15 residues. Germline V gives CDR1 MNHNS, CDR2 SASEGT. With 1 base removed from V and 3 bases from J, the gap between germline ends came to 10 bases.

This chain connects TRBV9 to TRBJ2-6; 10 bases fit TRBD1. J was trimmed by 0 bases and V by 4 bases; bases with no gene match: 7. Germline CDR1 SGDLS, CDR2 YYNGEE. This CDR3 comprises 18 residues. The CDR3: CASSLGQGGASGANVLTF. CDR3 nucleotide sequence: TGTGCCAGCAGCCTCGGACAGGGGGGCGCCTCTGGGGCCAACGTCCTGACTTTC.

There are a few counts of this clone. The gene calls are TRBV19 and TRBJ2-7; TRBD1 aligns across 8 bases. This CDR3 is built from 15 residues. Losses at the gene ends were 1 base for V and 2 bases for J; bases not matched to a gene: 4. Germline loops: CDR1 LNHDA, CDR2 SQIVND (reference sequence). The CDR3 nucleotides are TGTGCCAGTAGTATAGGACAGGGGCCACCCTACGAGCAGTACTTC. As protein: CASSIGQGPPYEQYF.

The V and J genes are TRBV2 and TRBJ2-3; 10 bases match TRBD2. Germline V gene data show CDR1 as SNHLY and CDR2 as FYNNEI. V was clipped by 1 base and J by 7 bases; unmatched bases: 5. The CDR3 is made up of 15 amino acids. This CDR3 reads CASSEGLAGAHTQYF. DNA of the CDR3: TGTGCCAGCAGTGAAGGGCTAGCGGGGGCCCATACGCAGTATTTT.

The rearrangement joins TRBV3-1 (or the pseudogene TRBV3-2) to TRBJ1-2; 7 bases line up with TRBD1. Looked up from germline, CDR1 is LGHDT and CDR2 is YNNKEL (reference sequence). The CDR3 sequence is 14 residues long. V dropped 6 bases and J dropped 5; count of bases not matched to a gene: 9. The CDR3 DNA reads TGTGCCAGCAGTCTTACCGGGACAGTTTATGGCTACACCTTC. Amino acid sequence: CASSLTGTVYGYTF.

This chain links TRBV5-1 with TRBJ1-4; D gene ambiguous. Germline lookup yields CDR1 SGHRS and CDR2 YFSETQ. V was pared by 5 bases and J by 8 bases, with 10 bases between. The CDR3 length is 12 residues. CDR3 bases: TGCGCCAGCAGTTACAGCGGCGAAAAACTGTTTTTT. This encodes CASSYSGEKLFF.

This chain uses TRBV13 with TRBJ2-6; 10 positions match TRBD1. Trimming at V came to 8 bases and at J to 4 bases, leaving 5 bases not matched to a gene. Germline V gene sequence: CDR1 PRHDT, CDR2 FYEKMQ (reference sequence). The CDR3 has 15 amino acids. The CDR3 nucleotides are TGTGCCAGCCGGACAGGGGGGGAAGGGGCCAACGTCCTGACTTTC. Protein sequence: CASRTGGEGANVLTF.

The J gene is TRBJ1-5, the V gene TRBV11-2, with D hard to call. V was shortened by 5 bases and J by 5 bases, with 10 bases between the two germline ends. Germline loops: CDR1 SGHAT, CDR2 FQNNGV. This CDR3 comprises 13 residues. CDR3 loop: CASSHDTYQPQHF. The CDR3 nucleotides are TGTGCCAGCAGCCACGACACCTATCAGCCCCAGCATTTT.

The CDR3 loop reads CASSDGVSYNSPLHF. DNA for the CDR3: TGTGCCAGCAGCGACGGAGTCTCCTATAATTCACCCCTCCACTTT. V and J are TRBV7-9 and TRBJ1-6; D gene unclear. Germline V gene data show CDR1 as SEHNR and CDR2 as FQNEAQ (reference sequence). This CDR3 region has 15 residues. V lost 5 bases and J 0 bases, leaving 8 bases between the germline ends.

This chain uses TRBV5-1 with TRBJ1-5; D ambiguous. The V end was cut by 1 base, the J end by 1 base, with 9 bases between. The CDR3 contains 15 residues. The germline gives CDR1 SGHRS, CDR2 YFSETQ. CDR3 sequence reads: CASSLLGGSNQPQHF. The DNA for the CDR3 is TGCGCCAGCAGCTTGCTGGGAGGAAGCAATCAGCCCCAGCATTTT.

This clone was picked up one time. CDR3 DNA sequence: TGTGCCTGGAAAAGCGGGACGGGGAATCAGCCCCAGCATTTT. It translates to CAWKSGTGNQPQHF. The J gene is TRBJ1-5, the V gene TRBV30, with D possibly TRBD1 on 5 matching bases. Germline V gene lookup returns CDR1 GTSNPN and CDR2 SVGIG (reference sequence). The CDR3 loop spans 14 amino acids. The V end lost 4 bases, the J end lost 4 bases, and 14 bases lay between the germline ends.

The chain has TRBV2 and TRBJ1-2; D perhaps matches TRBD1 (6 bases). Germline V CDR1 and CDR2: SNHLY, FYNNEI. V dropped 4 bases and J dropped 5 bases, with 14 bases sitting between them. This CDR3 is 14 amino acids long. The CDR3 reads CASSGTDVGYGYTF. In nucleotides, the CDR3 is TGTGCCAGCAGTGGGACAGATGTGGGGTATGGCTACACCTTC.

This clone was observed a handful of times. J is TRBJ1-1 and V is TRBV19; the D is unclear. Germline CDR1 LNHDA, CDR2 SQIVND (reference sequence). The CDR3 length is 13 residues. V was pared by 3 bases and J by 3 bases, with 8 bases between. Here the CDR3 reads CASSIEVYTEAFF. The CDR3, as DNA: TGTGCCAGTAGTATTGAGGTATACACTGAAGCTTTCTTT.

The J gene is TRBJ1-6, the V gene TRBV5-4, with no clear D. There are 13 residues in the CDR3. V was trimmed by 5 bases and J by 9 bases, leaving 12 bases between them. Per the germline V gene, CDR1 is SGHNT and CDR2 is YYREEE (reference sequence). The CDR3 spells CASRLTSGSPLHF. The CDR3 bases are TGTGCCAGCAGACTCACTTCAGGTTCACCCCTCCACTTT.

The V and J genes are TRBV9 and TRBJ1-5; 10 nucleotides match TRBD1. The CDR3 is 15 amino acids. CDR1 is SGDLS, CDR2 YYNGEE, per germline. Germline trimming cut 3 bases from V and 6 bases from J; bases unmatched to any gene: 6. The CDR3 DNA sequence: TGTGCCAGCAGCGCGACAGGGGGCGCGGGTCAGCCCCAGCATTTT. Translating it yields CASSATGGAGQPQHF.

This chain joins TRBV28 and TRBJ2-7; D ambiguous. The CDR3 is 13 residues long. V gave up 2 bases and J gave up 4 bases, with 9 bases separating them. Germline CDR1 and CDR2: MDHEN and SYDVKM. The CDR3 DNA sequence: TGTGCCAGCAGTTTAGGTCGGGTGTACGAGCAGTACTTC. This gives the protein CASSLGRVYEQYF. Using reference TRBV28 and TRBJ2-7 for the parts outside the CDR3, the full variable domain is DVKVTQSSRYLVKRTGEKVFLECVQDMDHENMFWYRQDPGLGLRLIYFSYDVKMKEKGDIPEGYSVSREKKERFSLILESASTNQTSMYLCASSLGRVYEQYFGPGTRLTVT.

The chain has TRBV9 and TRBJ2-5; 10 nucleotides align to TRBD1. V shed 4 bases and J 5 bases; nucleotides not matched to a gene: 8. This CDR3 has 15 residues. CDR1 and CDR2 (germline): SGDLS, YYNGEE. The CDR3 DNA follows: TGTGCCAGCAGCCCCCCGAGGACAGGGGGGGAGACCCAGTACTTC. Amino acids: CASSPPRTGGETQYF.

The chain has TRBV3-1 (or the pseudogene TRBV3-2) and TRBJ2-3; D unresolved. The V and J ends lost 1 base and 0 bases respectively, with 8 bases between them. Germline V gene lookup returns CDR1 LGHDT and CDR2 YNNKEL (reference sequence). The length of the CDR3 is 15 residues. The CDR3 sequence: CASSQVARSTDTQYF. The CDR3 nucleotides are TGTGCCAGCAGCCAAGTTGCTAGGAGCACAGATACGCAGTATTTT.

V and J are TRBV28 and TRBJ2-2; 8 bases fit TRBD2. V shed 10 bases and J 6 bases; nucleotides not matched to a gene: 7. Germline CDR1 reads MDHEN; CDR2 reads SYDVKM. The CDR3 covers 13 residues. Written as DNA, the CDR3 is TGTGCCACCTGGGCGGGAGGTTCCGGGGAGCTGTTTTTT. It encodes CATWAGGSGELFF.

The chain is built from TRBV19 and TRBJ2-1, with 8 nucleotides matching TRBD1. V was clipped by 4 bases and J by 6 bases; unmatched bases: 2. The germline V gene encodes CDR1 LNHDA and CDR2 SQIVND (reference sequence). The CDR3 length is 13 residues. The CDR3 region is CASSNDRGNEQFF. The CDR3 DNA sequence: TGTGCCAGTAGTAATGACAGGGGCAATGAGCAGTTCTTC.

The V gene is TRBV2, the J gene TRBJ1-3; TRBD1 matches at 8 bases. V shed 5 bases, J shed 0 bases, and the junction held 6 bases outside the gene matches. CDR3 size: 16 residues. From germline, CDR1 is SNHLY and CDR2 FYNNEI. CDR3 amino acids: CASSLGQATSGNTIYF. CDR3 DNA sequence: TGTGCCAGCAGTCTGGGACAGGCGACCTCTGGAAACACCATATATTTT. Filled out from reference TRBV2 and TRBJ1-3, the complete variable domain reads EPEVTQTPSHQVTQMGQEVILRCVPISNHLYFYWYRQILGQKVEFLVSFYNNEISEKSEIFDDQFSVERPDGSNFTLKIRSTKLEDSAMYFCASSLGQATSGNTIYFGEGSWLTVV.

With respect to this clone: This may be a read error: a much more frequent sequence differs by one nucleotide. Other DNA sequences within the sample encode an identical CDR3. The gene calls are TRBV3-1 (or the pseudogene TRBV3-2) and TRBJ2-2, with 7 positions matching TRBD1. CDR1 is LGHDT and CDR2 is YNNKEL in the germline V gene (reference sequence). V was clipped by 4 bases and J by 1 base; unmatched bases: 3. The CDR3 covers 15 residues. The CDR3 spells CASSPRDRNTGELFF. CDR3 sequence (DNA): TGTGCCAGCAGCCCTCGGGACAGGAACACCGGGGAGCTGTTTTTT.

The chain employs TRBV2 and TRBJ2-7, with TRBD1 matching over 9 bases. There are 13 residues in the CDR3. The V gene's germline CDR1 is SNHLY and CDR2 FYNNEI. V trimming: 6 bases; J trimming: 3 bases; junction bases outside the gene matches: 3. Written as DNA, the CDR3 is TGTGCCAGCAGGACAGGGGGGATCTACGAGCAGTACTTC. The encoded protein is CASRTGGIYEQYF.